This T cell receptor beta chain was identified in a study of identical twins. Findings and caveats of the study: Twin sharing of out-of-frame TCR alpha was underestimated by models in monozygotic pairs. Within cord blood, abundant beta clonotypes carried fewer insertions, but memory repertoires showed no such trend.

With regard to this clonotype: Its cognate antigen is unknown.

Template switching (which added a universal primer site) was used, and cDNA carried unique molecular identifiers. Each CDR3 protein gets one entry after TCRdb re-called the 5' RACE reads with MiXCR. The sample yields about 520,000 distinct CDR3 sequences, approximately 22% seen once. The sample also formed part of further work on T cells expressing NK-cell markers. That paper states: One of eight sequenced donors was HCMV-seronegative; the other seven were seropositive.

The clonotype originates from a young woman in good health. The specimen was CD4+ T cells sorted from blood.

Here the CDR3 DNA reads TGCGCCAGCAGCCAAGGAGCGGGCTCCTACGAGCAGTACTTC. Translating gives CASSQGAGSYEQYF. The chain combines TRBV4-3 with TRBJ2-7, with a weak D call TRBD2 (6 bases). CDR1 and CDR2 (germline): LGHNA, YSLEER. V lost 1 base, J lost 0 bases, and 7 bases lay in between. The CDR3 runs to 14 residues.